Here is one T cell receptor beta chain with its context. Its target is unknown. Alongside a J-beta primer mix, a sample-barcoded 5' primer served in a second PCR lasting 7 to 11 cycles. TCRdb re-derived calls from the 5' RACE reads in MiXCR, one entry per CDR3 protein. This table holds about 1.8 million distinct CDR3 sequences, approximately 50% found once. This record belongs to a study of blood T cells in healthy people across ages. Study results and caveats: A roughly linear age-dependent decrease characterized TCR beta diversity per million T cells. Reliance upon unsorted PBMCs precluded definitive naive versus antigen-experienced comparison.

Each sample yielded at least 5 micrograms of PBMC total RNA. Material for sequencing was blood. The sequence was obtained from a middle-aged woman in good health.

DNA of the CDR3: TGCGCCAGCAGCCAAATAGAGGGCGGGGGGCCCCTCACAGATACGCAGTATTTT. Translated: CASSQIEGGGPLTDTQYF. The chain uses TRBV4-3 and TRBJ2-3, with 8 nucleotides matching TRBD2. The ends lost 2 bases at V and 2 bases at J; junction bases unmatched: 12. The CDR3 runs to 18 residues. The germline V gene has CDR1 LGHNA and CDR2 YSLEER.